The T cell receptor (beta chain) under discussion was sequenced for a study of beta chain features in type 1 diabetes (dated by TCRdb to between 2018 and 2020). In the study overall: No differences in mean age, gender distribution, total cell number or subset yield were found between patients and healthy donors. A total of roughly 98,000,000 sorted cells were examined across all samples, and RNA yield correlated strongly with the number of cells per subset. The study compared the TCRB repertoires of sorted circulating CD4+ T cell subsets in recently diagnosed type 1 diabetes patients with those in matched healthy donors. Regulatory and stem cell-like memory subsets were obtained from only 8 patients and roughly 8 healthy donors, while naive and central memory subsets were obtained from all 28 donors. What the research found in general, with its limitations: A moderate but significant shortening of TCRB CDR3 length was observed in type 1 diabetes patients in all four CD4+ subsets. PCR may preferentially amplify shorter templates, but because patient and control samples were amplified and corrected together, any resulting skew would affect both groups equally. Because cDNA rather than genomic DNA was sequenced, highly expressing activated cells could have been over-represented, although no difference in activation and CD3 levels was found between groups. Naive, central memory and regulatory TCRB repertoires appeared to be more similar among patients than among healthy donors. Because the HLA sub-analyses included only small numbers of individuals, any influence of HLA type on TCRB rearrangement was left unresolved. Patients with type 1 diabetes made fewer insertions and deleted more nucleotides at VDJ recombination sites, implying thymic rearrangement abnormalities.

This clone was seen ten or more times. There is no known antigen for this receptor. No clone much larger than this one lies a single base away; base qualities are absent. The entire amount of isolated RNA was reverse transcribed using the High Capacity cDNA Reverse Transcription Kit, so the sequenced TCRB transcripts were expressed ones. Deep immunoSEQ sequencing was applied to naive, central memory and regulatory T cell samples, giving an average of about 3.7 million total reads per sample. Sorted cells were lysed in RLT buffer, and RNA was extracted using DNase-treated RNeasy Micro or Mini kits according to cell number. Each cell subset was processed separately to prevent cross-contamination, with patient and healthy donor samples processed together. TCRB sequences were amplified from cDNA with the immunoSEQ multiplex PCR, producing 87-bp fragments spanning the CDR3 region. The amplicons were sequenced using the Illumina HiSeq platform. As for the original processing: Synthetic template baselines were used to correct PCR bias computationally, reads within Hamming distance 2 were collapsed together, and singletons that could not be merged were discarded. Reads were aligned against IMGT to assign V, D and J genes, CDR3 length and insertions or deletions at six rearrangement sites. Within each subset, clonotype counts were normalized to the number of sorted cells before true diversity and Gini coefficients were calculated with the tcR R package. Repertoire sharing was quantified using the overlap coefficient calculated on TCRB nucleotide sequences. TCRdb retrieved this table from immuneACCESS and kept in-frame rearrangements only. Not all clones are present; in checked studies, unresolved V genes account for under half, and no reason is known for the remainder. That table gives V, J and clone size, and the DNA gave D and trimming. This sample holds 160,000 or so clones; over 8.5% were observed only once. Approximately 2% of the sample rests with the top ten.

From each donor, a single peripheral blood sample of about 116 mL on average was drawn into heparinised tubes. A BD FACSAria II and a panel including CD45RO, CCR7, CD25, CD127, CD95 and CD27 were used to sort naive, central memory, regulatory and stem cell-like memory CD4+ T cells. Every sorted population had a purity above 98%. Right away, PBMCs were isolated by Lymphoprep density gradient centrifugation and were stained directly, with no culture step. To minimize batch effects, samples were stained and sorted in pairs, one healthy donor with one patient per experiment. Compared with germline, V lacks 4 bases and J lacks 1 base; bases without a gene match: 7. From the cysteine up to the phenylalanine, the CDR3 has a length of 15 residues. Only the CDR3 DNA stays, 45 bases, in frame from base 1. The germline V gene supplies CDR1 SGHRS and CDR2 YFSETQ.

Source material: central memory CD4+ T cells from blood. This receptor was obtained from a man aged 18 to 35 in good health. This receptor chain uses TRBV5-1 and TRBJ2-5, and 7 junctional nucleotides match TRBD1. The CDR3 reads CASSPGGHPQETQYF. The nucleotide sequence reads as follows: TGCGCCAGCAGCCCAGGGGGACACCCCCAAGAGACCCAGTACTTC.